The entry below gives a single T cell receptor beta chain sequence along with its context. This sample is drawn from a study of blood T cell repertoires in COVID-19. Study details: Samples came from the United States, Italy and Spain, spanning acute and convalescent COVID-19. The analysed material was cDNA or gDNA that came from T cells, B-cell-depleted T cells, or PBMCs.

As processed by the authors: Amplification with reference gene primers provided the estimates of nucleated cell counts. Sequencing used immunoSEQ multiplex PCR; TCRdb keeps in-frame clones, though not all of them. The V and J calls and clone size come from that table; D and trimming were worked out from the DNA. The sample gives 110,000 to 150,000 clones, 79% of which show up once; 3% to 4.5% is in the top ten. The V gene lost 3 bases and the J gene lost 3 bases, with 14 bases spanning the gap. CDR3 length: 15 amino acids. CDR1 and CDR2 (germline): KGHSH, LQKENI. The sequencing input was peripheral blood. This chain uses TRBV18 with TRBJ2-5; a possible D gene is TRBD1 (5 bases). The receptor was derived from a man aged 55 to 70 with acute or convalescent COVID-19. The CDR3 bases are TGTGCCAGCTCACCCCCCAGGGCTGTTGAAGAGACCCAGTACTTC. It is translated as CASSPPRAVEETQYF.